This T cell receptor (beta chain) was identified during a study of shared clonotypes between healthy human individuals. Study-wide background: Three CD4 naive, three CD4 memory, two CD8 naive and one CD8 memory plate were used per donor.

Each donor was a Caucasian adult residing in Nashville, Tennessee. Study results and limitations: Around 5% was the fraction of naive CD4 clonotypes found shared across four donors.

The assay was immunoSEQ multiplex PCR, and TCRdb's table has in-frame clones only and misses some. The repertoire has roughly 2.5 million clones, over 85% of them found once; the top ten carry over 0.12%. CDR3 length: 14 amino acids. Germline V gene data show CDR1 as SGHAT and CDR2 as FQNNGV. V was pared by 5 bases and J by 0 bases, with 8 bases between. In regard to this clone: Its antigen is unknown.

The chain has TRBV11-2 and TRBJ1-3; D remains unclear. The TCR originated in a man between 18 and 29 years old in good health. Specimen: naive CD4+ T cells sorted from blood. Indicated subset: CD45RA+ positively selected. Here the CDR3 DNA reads TGTGCCAGCAGCCCCGGACCCTCTGGAAACACCATATATTTT. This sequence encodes CASSPGPSGNTIYF.